Listed below are T cell receptor beta chains from one sample, sequenced in a study of CD4 T cells in relation to SARS-CoV-2 and coronaviruses. Sequencing used immunoSEQ multiplex PCR; TCRdb keeps in-frame clones, though not all of them. The repertoire holds about 36,000 clones, with 70% to 85% as singletons. The antigens for these receptors are not known. Sample: naive CD4+ T cells from PBMCs, cultured in vitro. The receptor set was obtained from an adult with COVID-19. CDR3s include the opening cysteine and the closing phenylalanine or tryptophan. Each record gives: V gene, J gene, D gene, clone size, CDR3 DNA, CDR3 protein. D genes are given only for firm matches. The size field is filled for only some rows; it gives once, few, many or a size class.

TRBV7-9	TRBJ1-1	NA	NA	TGTGCCAGCAGCTTAGCGCGGGAAACTGAAGCTTTCTTT	CASSLARETEAFF
TRBV5-1	TRBJ2-7	TRBD2	NA	TGCGCCAGCAGCTTCGGAGCGGGAGGAGCCAACGAGCAGTACTTC	CASSFGAGGANEQYF
TRBV5-1	TRBJ2-3	TRBD2	NA	TGCGCCAGCAGCGCGGGACTAGCGGGTGGGGAAAATACGCAGTATTTT	CASSAGLAGGENTQYF
TRBV3-1/TRBV3-2	TRBJ1-5	TRBD1	NA	TGTGCCAGCTCCCCAGGACAGGCGTGGAGCAATCAGCCCCAGCATTTT	CASSPGQAWSNQPQHF
TRBV3-1/TRBV3-2	TRBJ2-2	TRBD2	NA	TGTGCCAGCAGCGCGGGAGTTTGGACCGGGGAGCTGTTTTTT	CASSAGVWTGELFF
TRBV5-1	TRBJ2-7	TRBD1	NA	TGCGCCAGCAGCTTGGTCGGGACAGGGGAAGACGAGCAGTACTTC	CASSLVGTGEDEQYF
TRBV30	TRBJ2-5	NA	NA	TGTGCCTGGCAGCGGGTGGGGGAGACCCAGTACTTC	CAWQRVGETQYF
TRBV9	TRBJ2-2	NA	NA	TGTGCCAGCAGCACCATGAACACCGGGGAGCTGTTTTTT	CASSTMNTGELFF
TRBV19	TRBJ2-2	NA	few	TGTGCCAGTAGTATTGTCCACGGGGAGCTGTTTTTT	CASSIVHGELFF
TRBV2	TRBJ2-5	TRBD1	NA	TGTGCCAGCATACGGGGACAGGGAGGGAGAGAGACCCAGTACTTC	CASIRGQGGRETQYF
TRBV18	TRBJ2-5	NA	NA	TGTGCCAGCTCACCACCGGGGGCGCGGGAGACCCAGTACTTC	CASSPPGARETQYF
TRBV19	TRBJ2-5	TRBD2	NA	TGTGCCAGTAAAACTAGCGGGATGGCCAATAATAGGGAGACCCAGTACTTC	CASKTSGMANNRETQYF
TRBV19	TRBJ1-6	TRBD1	NA	TGTGCCAGTAGTATTCAGGGGGTTGGTTCACCCCTCCACTTT	CASSIQGVGSPLHF
TRBV3-1/TRBV3-2	TRBJ1-3	NA	NA	TGTGCCAGCAGCCAATGGGGGGGGATCCAGTGGATATATTTT	CASSQWGGIQWIYF
TRBV5-1	TRBJ1-2	NA	NA	TGCGCCAGCAGCCAGGAGGGGGGCGACTATGGCTACACCTTC	CASSQEGGDYGYTF
TRBV6-6	TRBJ1-4	NA	NA	TGTGCCAGCAGTCCGACATCGGGCGAAAAACTGTTTTTT	CASSPTSGEKLFF
TRBV2	TRBJ1-5	NA	NA	TGTGCCAGCAGTGTGGGGGTTTCGGGCAATCAGCCCCAGCATTTT	CASSVGVSGNQPQHF
TRBV11-2	TRBJ2-2	NA	NA	TGTGCCAGCCAACGTGGACCTCACAACACCGGGGAGCTGTTTTTT	CASQRGPHNTGELFF
TRBV7-9	TRBJ2-1	TRBD2	NA	TGTGCCAGCAGCTTAGTAGGAGGGAGCGGGAGGGGCGAGCAGTTCTTC	CASSLVGGSGRGEQFF
TRBV19	TRBJ2-3	NA	NA	TGTGCCAGTAGTATGGCGTTTTGGGATACGCAGTATTTT	CASSMAFWDTQYF
TRBV5-4	TRBJ2-1	NA	NA	TGTGCCCTGGGGGTCAGGGGCAATGAGCAGTTCTTC	CALGVRGNEQFF
TRBV2	TRBJ2-3	TRBD2	NA	TGTGCCAGCAGGGCGGGGGGAGATACGCAGTATTTT	CASRAGGDTQYF
TRBV29-1	TRBJ2-3	NA	NA	TGCAGCCACCGCCAGCGGCTTAGCACAGATACGCAGTATTTT	CSHRQRLSTDTQYF
TRBV28	TRBJ2-1	TRBD2	once	TGTGCCAGCAGATTGACTAGCGGGAGTTCTTACAATGAGCAGTTCTTC	CASRLTSGSSYNEQFF
TRBV7-8	TRBJ2-7	NA	NA	TGTGCCAGCAGCTTTAGAACTAGAATAGGGAACGAGCAGTACTTC	CASSFRTRIGNEQYF
TRBV5-6	TRBJ2-7	NA	NA	TGTGCCAGCAGCTTGTACACCGGGACATTCACCTACGAGCAGTACTTC	CASSLYTGTFTYEQYF
TRBV27	TRBJ2-3	NA	once	TGTGCCAGCAGTTTATCGATTCAGGGGTACGGAGGCACAGATACGCAGTATTTT	CASSLSIQGYGGTDTQYF
TRBV12-5	TRBJ2-2	TRBD2	NA	TGTGCTAGTGGTTTGGTAACTAGCGGGAGCCCCGGGGAGCTGTTTTTT	CASGLVTSGSPGELFF
TRBV7-3	TRBJ2-3	TRBD2	NA	TGTGCCAGCACCCCGGGACTAGCGGGAGACACGCAGTATTTT	CASTPGLAGDTQYF
TRBV2	TRBJ2-7	TRBD2	once	TGTGCCAGCAGTGCGATGTCCGTCGGCTTAGCGGGAGGTGGCGAGCAGTACTTC	CASSAMSVGLAGGGEQYF
TRBV6-5	TRBJ2-7	NA	NA	TGTGCCAGCAGCCCAGGGGGGAACTACGAGCAGTACTTC	CASSPGGNYEQYF
TRBV6-1	TRBJ1-6	TRBD1	NA	TGTGCCAGCAGTGAGACAGGGTCGGCACCCCTCCACTTT	CASSETGSAPLHF
TRBV7-9	TRBJ2-5	TRBD2	NA	TGTGCCAGCAGCGTAAGACTCGGGACTAGCGGGCTGGAGACCCAGTACTTC	CASSVRLGTSGLETQYF
TRBV6-6	TRBJ1-6	TRBD1	NA	TGTGCCAGCAGTATTCGGACAGGCCGTGGGGGGTCACCCCTCCACTTT	CASSIRTGRGGSPLHF
TRBV6-5	TRBJ2-7	NA	NA	TGTGCCAGCAGTTACTCCCTAACACCGAGCAACGAGCAGTACTTC	CASSYSLTPSNEQYF
TRBV15	TRBJ2-7	TRBD1	NA	TGTGCCACCAGCAGAAACATAGGGTCAGACAGGGCCTACGAGCAGTACTTC	CATSRNIGSDRAYEQYF
TRBV5-1	TRBJ2-2	NA	NA	TGCGCCAGCAGCTTGCTGAACACCGGGGAGCTGTTTTTT	CASSLLNTGELFF
TRBV6-5	TRBJ2-7	TRBD1	NA	TGTGCCAGCAGCCCGGGACAGGGTTTCTACGAGCAGTACTTC	CASSPGQGFYEQYF
TRBV7-3	TRBJ2-5	NA	NA	TGTGCCTCCAATCTACACAGGGAAGAGACCCAGTACTTC	CASNLHREETQYF
TRBV7-9	TRBJ2-5	NA	NA	TGTGCCAGCAGCATGGGACTCGCTACAGAGACCCAGTACTTC	CASSMGLATETQYF
TRBV7-9	TRBJ2-5	NA	NA	TGTGCCAGCAGCTTAGGTGTGTGGGAGACCCAGTACTTC	CASSLGVWETQYF
TRBV7-6	TRBJ2-7	NA	NA	TGTGCCAGCAGCCCAACTGCCCTTAACGAGCAGTACTTC	CASSPTALNEQYF
TRBV6-2/TRBV6-3	TRBJ2-4	TRBD1	NA	TGTGCCAGCAGTTACTCGGACAGGGCCATTCAGTACTTC	CASSYSDRAIQYF
TRBV19	TRBJ2-7	TRBD2	NA	TGTGCCAGTAGTATGGCTAGCGGCTCCTACGAGCAGTACTTC	CASSMASGSYEQYF
TRBV7-3	TRBJ2-1	TRBD2	few	TGTGCCAGCAGCTTGGGGACTAGCGGGAGCGATGAGCAGTTCTTC	CASSLGTSGSDEQFF
TRBV7-3	TRBJ2-3	NA	NA	TGTGCCAGCAGCCAGGACAGAAGCACAGATACGCAGTATTTT	CASSQDRSTDTQYF
TRBV19	TRBJ2-3	NA	NA	TGTGCCAGTACAAGAACCTCCGCAGATACGCAGTATTTT	CASTRTSADTQYF
TRBV2	TRBJ2-1	NA	few	TGTGCCAGCAGTGCCACAAGCTCCTACAATGAGCAGTTCTTC	CASSATSSYNEQFF
TRBV18	TRBJ2-5	NA	NA	TGTGCCAGCTCAGTCACAAGGGGAGTTCAAGAGACCCAGTACTTC	CASSVTRGVQETQYF
TRBV3-1/TRBV3-2	TRBJ1-1	NA	NA	TGTGCCAGCAGCCTAAGGGGGAACACTGAAGCTTTCTTT	CASSLRGNTEAFF
TRBV6-5	TRBJ1-5	NA	once	TGTGCCAGCAGTTACTCCTCGGGGATTAATCAGCCCCAGCATTTT	CASSYSSGINQPQHF